One and the same sample provided the 17 T cell receptor beta chains below, sequenced in a study of T cells in women clearing cervical HPV infection. Here immunoSEQ multiplex PCR was the method, and the copy in TCRdb shows in-frame clones only, minus some. In total, the table holds roughly 22,000 clones. Material: blood buffy coat. The receptors shown here come from a woman between 18 and 70 years old with a cervical HPV16 infection that either progressed to CIN3+ or cleared (not recorded which).

Concerning this clone: The read gets to within 3 residues of the CDR3 end, and the germline J gene fills in the rest. The chain is built from TRBV7-6 and TRBJ1-2; the D is unclear. This CDR3 spans 15 amino acids. CDR1 and CDR2 from the germline V gene are SGHVS and FNYEAQ. The CDR3 bases that were read are TGTGCCAGCAGTTTGGACCCCTCTAGCACAGATACC. Protein product: CASSLDPSSTDT. The complete CDR3 protein is CASSLDPSSTDTYTF.

As regards this clone: With the read ending 3 residues before the CDR3 end, the germline J gene is used to fill in that end. The J gene is TRBJ2-3, the V gene TRBV6-1, with 9 bases fitting TRBD1. Germline V gene lookup returns CDR1 MNHNS and CDR2 SASEGT. V dropped 4 bases and J dropped 6; count of bases not matched to a gene: 11. The CDR3 is made up of 16 amino acids. CDR3 DNA, as far as it was read: TGTGCCAGCAGTGGCCGATCGGGACAGGGAGTCGATACG. Its protein product is CASSGRSGQGVDT. The entire CDR3 sequence reads CASSGRSGQGVDTQYF.

In the case of this clone: The CDR3 is cut off 3 residues early in the read; its end comes from the germline J gene. This chain joins TRBV20-1 and TRBJ2-7; D gene ambiguous. Trimming stripped 3 bases from V and 2 bases from J, with 5 bases between. The germline V gene has CDR1 DFQATT and CDR2 SNEGSKA (reference sequence). This CDR3 contains 11 residues. Here the CDR3 reads CSARTPYEQYF. CDR3 DNA (partial): TGCAGTGCTAGGACTCCCTACGAG.

For this clone: The CDR3 extends 3 residues past the end of the read, so its final part is completed from the germline J gene. V and J are TRBV23-1 and TRBJ1-2; a possible D gene is TRBD1 (6 bases). TRBV23-1 is marked as an open reading frame, function uncertain. The CDR3 contains 14 residues. The CDR3 sequence: CASSPNRDPYDYTF. The covered CDR3 bases are TGCGCCAGCAGTCCGAACAGGGACCCCTACGAC.

A remark on this clone: The sequence runs out 3 residues before the end of the CDR3; the remainder is reconstructed from the germline J gene. The gene calls are TRBV20-1 and TRBJ1-4; no definite D call. The CDR3 spans 13 residues. CDR1 and CDR2 from the germline V gene are DFQATT and SNEGSKA (reference sequence). The CDR3 region is CSALDYSGSPLFF. The sequenced part of the CDR3 DNA is TGCAGTGCTTTAGACTATTCGGGATCACCA.

Comments on this clone: The sequenced fragment ends 3 residues before the CDR3 boundary, so the rest is inferred from the germline J gene. The rearrangement uses TRBV3-1 (or the pseudogene TRBV3-2) and TRBJ2-7, with D possibly matching TRBD1 (5 bases). Trimming shortened V by 1 base and J by 5 bases, and 9 bases separated the two germline ends. The CDR3 length is 13 residues. The germline V gene has CDR1 LGHDT and CDR2 YNNKEL (reference sequence). The covered CDR3 bases are TGTGCCAGCAGCCAAGGCAAGGGGAACGAG. Residues: CASSQGKGNE. The CDR3, in full, reads CASSQGKGNEQYF.

For this clone: The CDR3 goes on 3 residues after the read ends, and that part is filled in from the germline J gene. The chain couples TRBV5-1 to TRBJ1-1; 11 nucleotides line up with TRBD1. Trimming at V came to 4 bases and at J to 4 bases, leaving 3 bases not matched to a gene. CDR3 length: 14 residues. Germline-derived CDR1 and CDR2 are SGHRS and YFSETQ. The CDR3 DNA, read in part, is TGCGCCAGCAGCAGGACAGGGGGCTCCACTGAA. The encoded protein is CASSRTGGSTE. The full CDR3 is CASSRTGGSTEAFF.

Regarding this clone: The read ends 3 residues before the CDR3 terminus; that terminus is restored from the germline J gene. This sequence joins TRBV2 and TRBJ2-3; D is unresolved. The CDR3 runs to 13 residues. CDR1 and CDR2 (germline): SNHLY, FYNNEI. Trimming took 4 bases from V and 0 from J, leaving 5 bases between them. Incomplete CDR3 DNA: TGTGCCAGCAGTGTAGAGAGCACAGATACG. This translates into CASSVESTDT. The full CDR3 sequence reads CASSVESTDTQYF.

About this clone itself: The read terminates 3 residues ahead of where the CDR3 ends, so the germline J gene completes it. The V gene is TRBV7-2, the J gene TRBJ2-7, with TRBD2 matching over 7 bases. Trimming removed 1 base from V and 3 bases from J; junction bases left unmatched: 3. Per germline, CDR1 SGHTA and CDR2 FQGNSA. The CDR3 is 14 amino acids. The CDR3: CASSLDTGGYEQYF. Partial CDR3 DNA: TGTGCCAGCAGCTTAGATACGGGGGGCTACGAG. The full variable domain, in which reference TRBV7-2 and TRBJ2-7 provide the parts outside the CDR3, is GAGVSQSPSNKVTEKGKDVELRCDPISGHTALYWYRQSLGQGLEFLIYFQGNSAPDKSGLPSDRFSAERTGGSVSTLTIQRTQQEDSAVYLCASSLDTGGYEQYFGPGTRLTVT.

By frequency, this clone registers medium-sized. Sequencing ends 3 residues short of the CDR3 end; the germline J gene provides the rest. The V gene is TRBV4-1, the J gene TRBJ2-7; maybe TRBD2 (5 bases). The CDR3 contains 13 residues. V was cut by 6 bases and J by 2 bases, with 11 bases left in between. Germline values: CDR1 MGHRA, CDR2 YSYEKL. CDR3 residues: CASSIASTYEQYF. The sequenced CDR3 bases are TGCGCCAGCAGTATCGCTAGCACCTACGAG.

On this clone: The read terminates 3 residues ahead of where the CDR3 ends, so the germline J gene completes it. The gene calls are TRBV30 and TRBJ2-1, with TRBD1 matching over 7 bases. This CDR3 is 12 amino acids long. Trimming took 2 bases from V and 9 from J; bases not matched to a gene: 4. Germline V gives CDR1 GTSNPN, CDR2 SVGIG (reference sequence). The CDR3 loop reads CAWSYNRGEQFF. Partial CDR3 DNA: TGTGCCTGGAGTTACAACAGGGGTGAG.

With respect to this clone: The CDR3 end lies 3 residues beyond the end of the read and is filled in from the germline J gene. The rearrangement links TRBV20-1 to TRBJ1-1; D is perhaps TRBD1 (5 bases). V lost 3 bases and J 5 bases, leaving 22 bases between the germline ends. The CDR3 runs to 16 residues. Germline-derived CDR1 and CDR2 are DFQATT and SNEGSKA (reference sequence). CDR3 bases read: TGCAGTGCTAGGGGGCTCAGGGAGGGTGTGATGACTGAA. It specifies CSARGLREGVMTE. In full, the CDR3 is CSARGLREGVMTEAFF.

About this clone: The read gets to within 3 residues of the CDR3 end, and the germline J gene fills in the rest. The chain couples TRBV5-1 to TRBJ2-2, with D unresolved. V was clipped by 1 base and J by 0 bases, with 7 bases between them. This CDR3 comprises 15 residues. CDR1 and CDR2 from the germline V gene are SGHRS and YFSETQ. CDR3 loop: CASSLRAPNTGELFF. The covered CDR3 bases are TGCGCCAGCAGCTTGAGGGCGCCGAACACCGGGGAG.

Concerning this clone: The read ends 3 residues shy of where the CDR3 ends; the end is completed using the germline J gene. V usage is TRBV12-5 and J usage is TRBJ1-5, with 7 bases identical to TRBD1. The V segment lost 2 bases and the J segment 0 bases; nucleotides outside the gene matches: 7. Germline V lookup: CDR1 LGHNT, CDR2 FRNRAP. This CDR3 has 17 amino acids. CDR3 residues: CASGLSTQGFSNQPQHF. CDR3 bases read: TGTGCTAGTGGTTTGTCCACACAGGGGTTTAGCAATCAGCCC.

Points on this clone: The read halts 3 residues ahead of the CDR3 end, with the missing end drawn from the germline J gene. This sequence joins TRBV11-3 and TRBJ2-1; 7 bases agree with TRBD2. V gave up 0 bases and J gave up 7 bases; unmatched junction bases: 6. The CDR3 runs to 15 residues. Per germline, CDR1 SGHNT and CDR2 YENEEA. Partial CDR3 DNA: TGTGCCAGCAGCTTAGAGCAAGGTAGCGGGAATGAG. This gives the protein CASSLEQGSGNE. The whole CDR3 protein reads CASSLEQGSGNEQFF.

On this clone: The read stops 3 residues short of the end of the CDR3; the missing end is completed from the germline J gene. The chain is built from TRBV30 and TRBJ2-1, with 8 bases lining up with TRBD2. CDR3 size: 16 residues. J was trimmed by 1 base and V by 2 bases; bases with no gene match: 7. CDR1 GTSNPN and CDR2 SVGIG come from the germline V gene (reference sequence). The CDR3 spells CAWSTSGGVSYNEQFF. The sequenced CDR3 bases are TGTGCCTGGAGTACTAGCGGTGGGGTGTCCTACAATGAG.

With respect to this clone: Read sequence stops 3 residues before the CDR3 end, and the germline J gene provides the missing end. The chain combines TRBV18 with TRBJ2-5; no definite D call. V lost 3 bases and J 5 bases, leaving 22 bases between the germline ends. The CDR3 has 17 amino acids. Germline V gene sequence: CDR1 KGHSH, CDR2 LQKENI. The part of the CDR3 DNA that was read is TGTGCCAGCTCACCGGTCGAGTCGACAAGTGGCCACGAGACC. Its protein is CASSPVESTSGHET. From start to end, the CDR3 is CASSPVESTSGHETQYF.